This entry features one T cell receptor (beta chain) sequence. Template switching by 5'RACE produced TCR cDNA, adding a universal primer site and UMIs. MiXCR, run by TCRdb on the 5' RACE reads, gives a single entry per CDR3 protein. The table records about 350,000 distinct CDR3 sequences, approximately 12% of them present only once. V was pared by 5 bases and J by 2 bases, with 12 bases between. CDR1 is SGHTA and CDR2 is FQGTGA in the germline V gene. CDR3 length: 14 amino acids. These data belong to a study of T cells after yellow fever vaccination. The gene calls are TRBV7-3 and TRBJ2-5; weak D call: TRBD1 (5 bases). Sequencing was performed on CD4+ T cells sorted from PBMCs, taken 15 days after the yellow fever booster vaccination. The TCR was taken from a man younger than 35 who received the YFV17D yellow fever vaccine. Here the CDR3 DNA reads TGTGCCAGCAGCCCAGGGATGGGGCAAGAGACCCAGTACTTC. Protein: CASSPGMGQETQYF.